The entry below gives a single TCR beta chain sequence along with its context. Its antigen has not been determined. Qualities for individual bases were not recorded, and no much larger clone is one base off. Looking up the germline V gene yields CDR1 KGHSH and CDR2 LQKENI. The CDR3 measures 14 amino acids from cysteine to phenylalanine. Only the CDR3 portion is preserved as DNA: 42 bases, with reading frame beginning at the first base. V and J are trimmed by 3 bases and 3 bases, and the gene matches miss 0 bases of the junction. This sample is drawn from a study of blood T cell repertoires in COVID-19 (dated by TCRdb to about 2020). Concerning the study at large: Samples from collaborators originated in the United States, Italy and Spain and spanned both the acute and convalescent phases of COVID-19. The material from the prospective study consisted of cDNA or gDNA derived from T cells, B-cell-depleted T cells, or PBMCs. The dataset comprised deeply sampled blood TCRbeta repertoires from subjects exposed to, actively infected with, or recovered from COVID-19. A freely available public database, intended as a resource for researchers studying the immune response to SARS-CoV-2, is where the repertoires were released. The samples were drawn from the first 160 participants of the ongoing ImmuneRACE study and from over 950 subjects provided by 6 global collaborators. A de-identified subject ID, COVID-19 status, age in years and sex were almost always included in the sample metadata. HLA class I and class II types, where available, came from metadata supplied by the sample provider rather than from assay-based typing.

Overall study results and their limits: The quantity of clinical and demographic metadata differed by source and by participant and was supplied without curation.

In Seattle, one collaborating source enrolled patients while the infection was active and tracked those patients longitudinally over the course of disease. Collaborating institutions collected whole blood in K2EDTA tubes following their own protocols. For TCRbeta analysis, collaborators shipped samples in one of three forms: frozen whole blood, isolated PBMCs, or DNA extracted from either of those sample types. TCRbeta CDR3 regions were amplified from genomic DNA by means of the immunoSEQ Assay, a bias-controlled multiplex PCR. Turning to the authors' computational methods: Within the assay, amplification of reference gene primers was used to estimate how many nucleated cells each sample contained. To quantify the absolute abundance of each unique TCRbeta CDR3 rearrangement, sequence reads were collapsed and filtered. For each sample, productive Simpson clonality was calculated by taking the square root of Simpson's diversity index across productive rearrangements. As stored in TCRdb, this immuneACCESS dataset retains in-frame rearrangements with V and J assigned. A fraction of the clones does not appear; measured against another copy, unresolved V genes explain less than half of the discrepancy, and the remainder lacks a known reason. D and trimming were read from the DNA, whereas the V and J calls and clone size are those reported in that table. In all, the sample holds 230,000 or so clones, and nearly 90% of those were seen once. Around 1.9% of the sample lies in the top ten.

Sequencing used peripheral blood. This sequence uses TRBV18 and TRBJ1-2; 11 bases in the junction line up with TRBD1. The source is a woman aged 55-69 years with COVID-19, enrolled during active disease. The CDR3 amino acid sequence is: CASSPGQGDYGYTF. The bases are TGTGCCAGCTCACCGGGACAGGGGGACTATGGCTACACCTTC.